These 29 T cell receptor beta chains were sequenced from one sample in a study of identical twins (dated by TCRdb to 2015 to 2016). Libraries were constructed by 5' RACE. Sequencing was performed on an Illumina HiSeq 2000. TCRdb reprocessed the public reads (quality trimming at Q25 with fastp, clone calling with MiXCR) and kept in-frame beta chains. Under each unique CDR3 protein, matching rows form one entry showing the most common genes and DNA. For this sample the table gives hundreds of thousands of distinct CDR3 sequences, of which approximately 9% were detected only once. 0.85% to 1% of the sample goes to the ten largest clones. The same data also contributed to another study, on yellow fever vaccine responses in identical twins.

The sample taken for sequencing was PBMCs. These TCRs come from a young woman in good health.

This clonotype was counted ten times or more. The gene calls are TRBV15 and TRBJ2-7; the D gene is possibly TRBD1 (6 bases). The V and J ends lost 4 bases and 0 bases respectively, with 13 bases between them. The CDR3 covers 15 residues. Germline loops: CDR1 LNHNV, CDR2 YYDKDF (reference sequence). For the CDR3, the DNA is TGTGCCACCAGCACACAGGGTACCCTCTCCTACGAGCAGTACTTC. Translating it yields CATSTQGTLSYEQYF. Variable domain in full (rest from reference TRBV15 and TRBJ2-7): DAMVIQNPRYQVTQFGKPVTLSCSQTLNHNVMYWYQQKSSQAPKLLFHYYDKDFNNEADTPDNFQSRRPNTSFCFLDIRSPGLGDTAMYLCATSTQGTLSYEQYFGPGTRLTVT.

The J gene is TRBJ1-5, the V gene TRBV12-3 or TRBV12-4; a possible D gene is TRBD1 (5 bases). The CDR3 is 16 amino acids. Trimming pared 1 base from V and 2 bases from J, leaving 12 bases between. The CDR3: CASSLVGAEGNQPQHF. The CDR3 DNA reads TGTGCCAGCAGTTTAGTAGGGGCGGAAGGCAATCAGCCCCAGCATTTT.

There are a few counts of this clonotype. The rearrangement joins TRBV12-3 or TRBV12-4 to TRBJ1-6; 7 positions agree with TRBD1. The V and J ends lost 6 bases and 6 bases, in that order; junction bases with no gene match: 5. The CDR3 is 14 amino acids. CDR3 nucleotides: TGTGCCAGCAGCCAACAGGGGAGTAATTCACCCCTCCACTTT. Its translation is CASSQQGSNSPLHF.

This sequence joins TRBV20-1 and TRBJ2-7, with TRBD2 as a possible D gene (5 bases). Deletions cut 6 bases from V and 0 bases from J, with 27 bases between. The CDR3 spans 18 residues. In germline, CDR1 is DFQATT, CDR2 SNEGSKA (reference sequence). CDR3 DNA sequence: TGCAGTGCCCTCCTCCCCGGAACTAGATGGGTCAGCTCCTACGAGCAGTACTTC. It is translated as CSALLPGTRWVSSYEQYF.

This sequence joins TRBV5-1 and TRBJ2-3, with D maybe TRBD2 (5 bases). This CDR3 comprises 15 residues. V was trimmed by 4 bases and J by 7 bases, leaving 19 bases between them. The germline V gene encodes CDR1 SGHRS and CDR2 YFSETQ. CDR3 in DNA: TGCGCCAGCAGCACCAGTGCGTCGACTACTAATACGCAGTATTTT. Translation: CASSTSASTTNTQYF.

This clonotype was observed a few times. This sequence joins TRBV20-1 and TRBJ1-5; D is unresolved. Trimming shortened V by 3 bases and J by 4 bases, and 16 bases separated the two germline ends. This CDR3 comprises 15 residues. Germline V gene lookup returns CDR1 DFQATT and CDR2 SNEGSKA (reference sequence). Here the CDR3 reads CSASVGDNLNQPQHF. CDR3 DNA sequence: TGCAGTGCTAGTGTAGGAGACAACCTAAATCAGCCCCAGCATTTT.

V and J are TRBV12-3 or TRBV12-4 and TRBJ2-7; TRBD1 might be the D (6 bases). With 3 bases removed from V and 3 bases from J, the gap between germline ends came to 12 bases. This CDR3 spans 14 amino acids. The CDR3 sequence is CASSFRGQSYEQYF. CDR3 sequence (DNA): TGTGCCAGCAGTTTCAGGGGACAAAGCTACGAGCAGTACTTC.

This clonotype was found a few times. The rearrangement links TRBV18 to TRBJ1-5; 8 bases line up with TRBD1. Germline CDR1 and CDR2: KGHSH and LQKENI. Trimming removed 6 bases from V and 2 bases from J; junction bases left unmatched: 3. The CDR3 contains 14 residues. CDR3 loop: CASSATGGNQPQHF. The DNA of the CDR3 is TGTGCCAGCTCCGCGACAGGGGGCAATCAGCCCCAGCATTTT.

CDR3 DNA sequence: TGTGCCAGCAGCTTACTCTCTGGAAACAATGAGCAGTTCTTC. Translated, it gives CASSLLSGNNEQFF. The chain uses TRBV11-2 and TRBJ2-1; D gene uncertain. This CDR3 region has 14 residues. V shed 2 bases and J shed 5 bases, with 10 bases lying between them. Germline V gene sequence: CDR1 SGHAT, CDR2 FQNNGV.

The J gene is TRBJ2-3, the V gene TRBV2; 9 bases map to TRBD2. The CDR3 spans 16 residues. Trimming cost V 3 bases and J 4 bases; bases outside gene matches: 8. The germline gives CDR1 SNHLY, CDR2 FYNNEI. In nucleotides, the CDR3 is TGTGCCAGCAGTGACTCTAGCGGGATGAGGGCAGATACGCAGTATTTT. Amino acids: CASSDSSGMRADTQYF.

This clonotype was observed many times. The V and J genes are TRBV7-9 and TRBJ2-5; maybe TRBD1 (5 bases). The CDR3 runs 13 residues. Trimming cost V 2 bases and J 3 bases, with 7 bases left between them. Germline loops: CDR1 SEHNR, CDR2 FQNEAQ (reference sequence). The CDR3 nucleotides are TGTGCCAGCAGCTTATGGGGCGAAGAGACCCAGTACTTC. The encoded protein is CASSLWGEETQYF.

The chain recombines TRBV7-8 with TRBJ2-5, with a possible D match to TRBD1 (5 bases). Germline V gives CDR1 SGHVS, CDR2 FQNEAQ. Trimming took off 5 bases at V and 0 bases at J, with 10 bases between the two ends. This CDR3 region has 14 residues. CDR3 nucleotides: TGTGCCAGCAGCGCACGACAGTACCAAGAGACCCAGTACTTC. It encodes CASSARQYQETQYF.

The V and J genes are TRBV5-1 and TRBJ2-7; 12 bases agree with TRBD2. The junction had 14 bases not matched to a gene; V was cut back by 4 bases and J by 6 bases. The CDR3 has 17 amino acids. Per germline, CDR1 SGHRS and CDR2 YFSETQ. DNA of the CDR3: TGCGCCAGCAGCCCGGGGGCCGGACTAGCGGGGCCAGGCGAGCAGTACTTC. Amino acid sequence: CASSPGAGLAGPGEQYF. Drawing the rest from reference TRBV5-1 and TRBJ2-7, the complete variable domain is KAGVTQTPRYLIKTRGQQVTLSCSPISGHRSVSWYQQTPGQGLQFLFEYFSETQRNKGNFPGRFSGRQFSNSRSEMNVSTLELGDSALYLCASSPGAGLAGPGEQYFGPGTRLTVT.

Of note for this clonotype: A much larger clone sits a single nucleotide away, making a read error possible. The chain carries TRBV10-3 and TRBJ2-7; TRBD2 might be the D (5 bases). V lost 8 bases and J lost 5, with 19 bases in between. In germline, CDR1 is ENHRY, CDR2 SYGVKD. The CDR3 has 14 amino acids. For the CDR3, the DNA is TGTGCCATCGGGAGTGACGGGGAGAGGGACGAGCAGTACTTC. Translating it yields CAIGSDGERDEQYF.

This clonotype has only a few counts. The chain carries TRBV6-1 and TRBJ2-7, with TRBD2 matching over 9 bases. This CDR3 has 16 residues. CDR1 is MNHNS, CDR2 SASEGT, per germline. J lost 4 bases, V lost 7 bases, and 14 bases had no gene match. CDR3 amino acids: CASTRIGTSPLYEQYF. Here the CDR3 DNA reads TGTGCCAGCACGCGGATCGGGACTAGCCCTCTTTACGAGCAGTACTTC.

This clonotype was detected many times. The chain joins TRBV4-3 to TRBJ2-6; the D is unclear. CDR1 LGHNA and CDR2 YSLEER come from the germline V gene. V was trimmed by 0 bases and J by 0 bases, leaving 6 bases between them. The CDR3 extends over 16 amino acids. CDR3 protein: CASSQDPTSGANVLTF. In nucleotides, the CDR3 is TGCGCCAGCAGCCAAGATCCGACCTCTGGGGCCAACGTCCTGACTTTC.

In its sample, this clonotype was seen a few times. The chain links TRBV30 to TRBJ2-3, with 7 positions matching TRBD1. The CDR3 extends over 13 amino acids. The germline gives CDR1 GTSNPN, CDR2 SVGIG (reference sequence). Unmatched junction bases numbered 6, after V lost 8 bases and J lost 1 base. The CDR3 protein is CAHRQGRTDTQYF. Written as DNA, the CDR3 is TGTGCCCACAGACAGGGCCGCACAGATACGCAGTATTTT.

The V call is TRBV3-1, the J call TRBJ2-2, with a weak D call TRBD2 (5 bases). The germline CDR1 and CDR2 sequences are LGHDT and YNNKEL (reference sequence). V dropped 0 bases and J dropped 0 bases, with 17 bases sitting between them. This CDR3 region has 19 residues. The CDR3 loop reads CASSQDLGGTIANTGELFF. CDR3 nucleotides: TGTGCCAGCAGCCAAGATTTAGGAGGAACAATTGCGAACACCGGGGAGCTGTTTTTT.

This rearrangement joins TRBV5-5 to TRBJ1-2; weak D call: TRBD1 (6 bases). This CDR3 is 13 amino acids long. V was clipped by 7 bases and J by 0 bases, with 10 bases between them. Germline CDR1 is SGHKS and CDR2 is YYEKEE (reference sequence). DNA for the CDR3: TGTGCCAGCTCACAGGGCGCTAACTATGGCTACACCTTC. As protein: CASSQGANYGYTF.

The chain's CDR3 is CASSSGRTLPHEQYF. The CDR3 nucleotides are TGTGCCAGCAGTTCCGGACGGACCCTACCCCACGAGCAGTACTTC. V and J are TRBV6-5 and TRBJ2-7; D is uncertain. There are 15 residues in the CDR3. Germline CDR1 is MNHEY and CDR2 is SVGAGI. V lost 4 bases to trimming and J lost 5 bases, with 18 bases between them.

The J gene is TRBJ2-1, the V gene TRBV4-1; TRBD2 agrees at 7 bases. The CDR3 spans 17 residues. Germline V gene data show CDR1 as MGHRA and CDR2 as YSYEKL. Losses at the gene ends were 3 bases for V and 2 bases for J; bases not matched to a gene: 10. The CDR3 protein is CASSQTVVGGTYNEQFF. The CDR3, as DNA: TGCGCCAGCAGCCAGACGGTAGTGGGGGGGACCTACAATGAGCAGTTCTTC.

The rearrangement links TRBV29-1 to TRBJ2-5, with 10 bases fitting TRBD2. Germline V gene sequence: CDR1 SQVTM, CDR2 ANQGSEA. V trimming: 4 bases; J trimming: 7 bases; junction bases outside the gene matches: 6. This CDR3 spans 13 amino acids. The CDR3 sequence is CSVGVAGGGTQYF. The CDR3 DNA sequence: TGCAGCGTTGGGGTAGCGGGAGGCGGGACCCAGTACTTC.

The rearrangement joins TRBV7-2 to TRBJ2-2; D is possibly TRBD2 (5 bases). The germline V gene has CDR1 SGHTA and CDR2 FQGNSA. The CDR3 is 16 residues long. V lost 1 base and J 4 bases, leaving 13 bases between the germline ends. Here the CDR3 DNA reads TGTGCCAGCAGCTTAGAACCAGCGGATACCACCGGGGAGCTGTTTTTT. Its protein product is CASSLEPADTTGELFF.

This clonotype was recorded at least ten times. The genes are TRBV5-1 and TRBJ2-7, with TRBD1 identical over 7 bases. The CDR3 covers 15 residues. Looked up from germline, CDR1 is SGHRS and CDR2 is YFSETQ. V was pared by 0 bases and J by 2 bases, with 5 bases of the junction left unmatched. The CDR3 DNA reads as TGCGCCAGCAGCTTGGTTCCAGGGGGTCCCTACGAGCAGTACTTC. Its protein is CASSLVPGGPYEQYF.

This clonotype has ten or more counts. The chain combines TRBV12-3 or TRBV12-4 with TRBJ2-5; D is unclear. The V gene lost 3 bases and the J gene lost 9 bases, with 11 bases spanning the gap. The CDR3 sequence is 12 residues long. The CDR3 nucleotides are TGTGCCAGCAGTTTGGCATTTGGGCCCCAGTACTTC. Translating it yields CASSLAFGPQYF.

This clonotype was seen a handful of times. This chain connects TRBV24-1 to TRBJ2-5, with D possibly TRBD2 on 6 matching bases. Germline CDR1 reads KGHDR; CDR2 reads SFDVKD. Trimming shortened V by 4 bases and J by 5 bases, and 13 bases separated the two germline ends. CDR3 length: 14 amino acids. CDR3 in DNA: TGTGCCACCAGTGAGACTTCCGGGGGTGAGACCCAGTACTTC. This gives the protein CATSETSGGETQYF.

This clonotype has ten or more counts. The V call is TRBV29-1, the J call TRBJ1-1; 12 bases are shared with TRBD1. Germline assignment: CDR1 SQVTM and CDR2 ANQGSEA. CDR3 length: 14 amino acids. V trimming: 8 bases; J trimming: 0 bases; junction bases outside the gene matches: 4. CDR3 in DNA: TGCAGCATGGGGACAGGGGGCGTGAACACTGAAGCTTTCTTT. This translates into CSMGTGGVNTEAFF.

V usage is TRBV20-1 and J usage is TRBJ1-5, with 9 bases lining up with TRBD1. CDR1 is DFQATT, CDR2 SNEGSKA, per germline (reference sequence). V dropped 4 bases and J dropped 7; count of bases not matched to a gene: 8. The CDR3 spans 14 residues. Here the CDR3 reads CSAKMDRGVQPQHF. The CDR3 DNA reads as TGCAGTGCTAAAATGGACAGGGGAGTCCAGCCCCAGCATTTT.

The chain couples TRBV6-2 or TRBV6-3 to TRBJ2-6, with a possible D match to TRBD1 (5 bases). This CDR3 comprises 14 residues. Between the trimmed V and J ends, which lost 2 bases and 9 bases, there was a span of 11 bases. The germline CDR1 and CDR2 sequences are MNHEY and SVGEGT. In DNA form, the CDR3 reads TGTGCCAGCAGTTACAAGGCAGGGTACAACGTCCTGACTTTC. The encoded protein is CASSYKAGYNVLTF.